Shown below are 5 T cell receptor beta chains from a single sample sequenced in a study of response to subunit inactivated influenza vaccine. TCRdb processed the RT-PCR reads anew with MiXCR; each CDR3 protein has one entry. This table holds roughly 500,000 distinct CDR3 sequences, 15% to 20% found once. This specimen was CD4+ T cells sorted from PBMCs, taken 23 months after vaccination. These TCRs come from a man between 50 and 69 years old who received an inactivated influenza vaccine.

The CDR3 DNA reads as TGTGCCAGCAGTAGGGGGGGAAAAGCTTTCTTT. Protein: CASSRGGKAFF. The chain links TRBV6-5 to TRBJ1-1; possibly TRBD1 for D (6 bases). Germline CDR1 reads MNHEY; CDR2 reads SVGAGI. The ends were cut back, 5 bases at V and 9 bases at J, with 10 bases in the middle. There are 11 residues in the CDR3.

This clonotype was seen a few times. This chain connects TRBV27 to TRBJ2-1; 12 bases align to TRBD2. In germline, CDR1 is MNHEY, CDR2 SMNVEV (reference sequence). The CDR3 loop spans 15 amino acids. J gave up 6 bases and V 6 bases, and 6 bases lay outside the gene matches. In DNA form, the CDR3 reads TGTGCCAGCAGGCGACTAGCGGGAGAAGGCAATGAGCAGTTCTTC. It encodes CASRRLAGEGNEQFF.

This clonotype was seen only a few times. The chain joins TRBV3-1 to TRBJ2-1, with D tentatively TRBD2 (6 bases). Germline values: CDR1 LGHDT, CDR2 YNNKEL (reference sequence). The CDR3 spans 16 residues. V was pared by 4 bases and J by 5 bases, with 18 bases between. CDR3 sequence: CASSPSGIAVNNEQFF. The CDR3 bases are TGTGCCAGCAGCCCATCAGGGATAGCGGTAAACAATGAGCAGTTCTTC.

The sample holds a few counts of this clonotype. The chain employs TRBV24-1 and TRBJ2-3; 7 nucleotides match TRBD1. CDR1 and CDR2 (germline): KGHDR, SFDVKD. This CDR3 spans 15 amino acids. With 3 bases clipped from V and 8 bases from J, the junction kept 10 bases outside the gene matches. The DNA for the CDR3 is TGTGCCACCAGTGATGGCCGGGACAGCCGAGTTACGCAGTATTTT. It specifies CATSDGRDSRVTQYF.

The chain recombines TRBV3-1 with TRBJ1-1; D is possibly TRBD1 (5 bases). CDR1 LGHDT and CDR2 YNNKEL come from the germline V gene (reference sequence). The CDR3 covers 14 residues. V dropped 4 bases and J dropped 1 base, with 10 bases sitting between them. The DNA for the CDR3 is TGTGCCAGCAGCCTCAGGGACGGGAACACTGAAGCTTTCTTT. Translating gives CASSLRDGNTEAFF.